This T cell receptor beta chain was sequenced in a study of T cell repertoires in cytomegalovirus infection. TCRdb redid the calling of the reads with MiXCR, one entry per CDR3 protein. Of around 180,000 distinct CDR3 sequences in the sample, 28% were seen once. The sample consisted of PBMCs. This receptor was identified in a human donor in good health (CMV status not recorded). Some clones in this sample may be carry-over from other donors' samples.

The DNA for the CDR3 is TGTGCCAGCAGCAACGCTTCGGGGGCGACTAATGAAAAACTGTTTTTT. The encoded protein is CASSNASGATNEKLFF. The rearrangement joins TRBV12-3 or TRBV12-4 to TRBJ1-4, with D possibly matching TRBD1 (6 bases). The V gene lost 6 bases and the J gene lost 2 bases, with 16 bases spanning the gap. The CDR3 is made up of 16 amino acids.